This T cell receptor beta chain was documented in a study of early T cells in non-severe SARS-CoV-2 infection. TCRdb re-called the 5' RACE reads through MiXCR, storing one row per CDR3 protein. The table shows around 44,000 distinct CDR3 sequences, with about 6% occurring only once. The specimen comprised whole blood, sampled at baseline. This TCR came from an adult who was a healthcare worker with PCR-confirmed SARS-CoV-2 infection or an uninfected control (not recorded which).

The CDR3 nucleotides are TGTGCCAGCAGCTCGTACGCCGCCAGTAATACACATGGCTACACCTTC. This sequence encodes CASSSYAASNTHGYTF. V gene TRBV7-2 combines with J gene TRBJ1-2; D is unclear. Trimming stripped 4 bases from V and 6 bases from J, with 21 bases between. CDR1 and CDR2 (germline): SGHTA, FQGNSA. The CDR3 is 16 residues long.